Presented here are 5 T cell receptor beta chains from one specimen sequenced in a study of cytomegalovirus exposure and HLA in healthy donors (dated by TCRdb to the late 2010s). The protocol used for the library was the immunoSEQ multiplex PCR assay. Held by TCRdb, this immuneACCESS table contains in-frame sequences only and omits some clones. Under half of the omission traces to an unresolved V gene where checked; the cause of the rest is unknown. The sample table lists about 340,000 clones, 86% of them with a count of one. Around 0.84% of the sample is taken by the ten largest. The specimen was PBMCs. The origin of the receptors is a woman aged 18-29 years in good health and CMV-seronegative.

V and J are TRBV28 and TRBJ2-5, with 10 positions matching TRBD2. The CDR3 contains 20 residues. Per germline, CDR1 MDHEN and CDR2 SYDVKM. V shed 6 bases and J 7 bases; nucleotides not matched to a gene: 26. Here the CDR3 reads CASSMGGLAGAIKRRVTQYF. The CDR3 bases are TGTGCCAGCAGCATGGGAGGGCTAGCGGGAGCTATAAAACGCCGAGTGACCCAGTACTTC.

The V call is TRBV28, the J call TRBJ1-1, with D possibly TRBD1 on 6 matching bases. CDR1 and CDR2 from the germline V gene are MDHEN and SYDVKM. Trimming took off 7 bases at V and 0 bases at J, with 12 bases between the two ends. The CDR3 extends over 14 amino acids. The CDR3 DNA reads TGTGCCAGCACCGAACAGGGAATGAACACTGAAGCTTTCTTT. Translated: CASTEQGMNTEAFF.

This chain joins TRBV9 and TRBJ2-1, with 13 bases matching TRBD2. Germline lookup yields CDR1 SGDLS and CDR2 YYNGEE. The CDR3 totals 15 residues. Germline trimming cut 3 bases from V and 10 bases from J; bases unmatched to any gene: 7. The CDR3 protein is CASSALAGGPVEQFF. The CDR3 DNA follows: TGTGCCAGCAGCGCACTAGCGGGAGGGCCTGTAGAGCAGTTCTTC.

This clone was observed once. The V gene is TRBV27, the J gene TRBJ1-2; TRBD1 agrees at 11 bases. The CDR3 extends over 16 amino acids. From germline, CDR1 is MNHEY and CDR2 SMNVEV (reference sequence). V was pared by 8 bases and J by 3 bases, with 11 bases of the junction left unmatched. In nucleotides, the CDR3 is TGTGCCAGCGCGAAGGGACAGGGGGTGACAGACTATGGCTACACCTTC. Residues: CASAKGQGVTDYGYTF.

This chain links TRBV29-1 with TRBJ2-7, with 11 bases fitting TRBD1. The trim removed 5 bases at V and 9 bases at J, leaving 6 bases unmatched. Germline loops: CDR1 SQVTM, CDR2 ANQGSEA. The CDR3 totals 12 residues. The CDR3 DNA reads as TGCAGCGTTCCGGGACAGGGGGAGGTGCAGTACTTC. The encoded protein is CSVPGQGEVQYF.